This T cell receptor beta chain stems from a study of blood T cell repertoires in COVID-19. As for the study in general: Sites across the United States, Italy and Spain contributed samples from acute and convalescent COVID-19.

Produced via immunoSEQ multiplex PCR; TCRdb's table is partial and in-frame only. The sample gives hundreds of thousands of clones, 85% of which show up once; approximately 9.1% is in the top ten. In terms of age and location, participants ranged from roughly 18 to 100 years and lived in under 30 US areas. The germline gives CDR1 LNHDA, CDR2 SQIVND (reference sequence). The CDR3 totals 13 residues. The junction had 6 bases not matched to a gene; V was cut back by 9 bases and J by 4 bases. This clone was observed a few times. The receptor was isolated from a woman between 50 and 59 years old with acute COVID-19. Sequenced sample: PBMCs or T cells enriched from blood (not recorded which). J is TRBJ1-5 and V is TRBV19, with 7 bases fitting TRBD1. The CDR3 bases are TGTGCCAGATTGGACAGGCAAAATCAGCCCCAGCATTTT. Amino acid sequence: CARLDRQNQPQHF.